Following are 13 T cell receptor beta chains from one sample sequenced in a study of blood T cell repertoires in COVID-19. Repertoires were generated with immunoSEQ multiplex PCR, while TCRdb's copy carries only in-frame clones and drops some. The sample holds almost 95,000 clones, about 70% seen once. The sample consisted of peripheral blood. Receptors were obtained from a woman in her sixties or seventies in a cohort sampled during active or convalescent COVID-19.

This clone was counted at least ten times. The chain links TRBV19 to TRBJ1-2; possible D gene TRBD1, 6 bases. V shed 6 bases and J shed 4 bases, with 18 bases lying between them. The CDR3 is 15 amino acids. CDR1 is LNHDA and CDR2 is SQIVND in the germline V gene (reference sequence). CDR3 DNA: TGTGCCAGTAGATCCGGGACATATTTTCTCTATGGCTACACCTTC. Protein sequence: CASRSGTYFLYGYTF.

The V call is TRBV10-3, the J call TRBJ2-3, with a weak D call TRBD2 (6 bases). The length of the CDR3 is 18 residues. Germline V lookup: CDR1 ENHRY, CDR2 SYGVKD. V was clipped by 4 bases and J by 10 bases, with 30 bases between them. This CDR3 reads CAISVGPTSLGRGWAQYF. DNA for the CDR3: TGTGCCATCAGTGTCGGTCCCACTTCCCTTGGCCGGGGGTGGGCGCAGTATTTT.

In DNA form, the CDR3 reads TGTCGCCGGGACAGGGATAATCAGCCCCAGCATTTT. It specifies CRRDRDNQPQHF. This chain joins TRBV6-6 and TRBJ1-5; 9 bases are shared with TRBD1. This CDR3 spans 12 amino acids. Germline CDR1 and CDR2: MNHNY and SVGAGI (reference sequence).

This chain connects TRBV2 to TRBJ2-3; D is ambiguous. Per the germline V gene, CDR1 is SNHLY and CDR2 is FYNNEI. Trimming pared 1 base from V and 1 base from J, leaving 6 bases between. This CDR3 comprises 14 residues. The CDR3 region is CASSEDLRTDTQYF. The CDR3 coding sequence is TGTGCCAGCAGTGAAGACTTACGCACAGATACGCAGTATTTT.

The genes are TRBV6-5 and TRBJ2-5; 8 nucleotides align to TRBD1. The CDR3 has 14 amino acids. The V gene's germline CDR1 is MNHEY and CDR2 SVGAGI. The junction had 9 bases not matched to a gene; V was cut back by 7 bases and J by 5 bases. The DNA for the CDR3 is TGTGCCAGCAAACGGACAGGGACTGGGGAGACCCAGTACTTC. It codes for CASKRTGTGETQYF.

This rearrangement joins TRBV9 to TRBJ1-4, with 7 bases lining up with TRBD1. V shed 0 bases and J 8 bases; nucleotides not matched to a gene: 7. The CDR3 runs 15 residues. Germline V gives CDR1 SGDLS, CDR2 YYNGEE. The CDR3 region is CASSVVGGGEEKLFF. The CDR3 nucleotides read TGTGCCAGCAGCGTAGTAGGAGGGGGCGAGGAAAAACTGTTTTTT.

V gene TRBV6-4 combines with J gene TRBJ1-5; 9 bases are a match to TRBD1. After removal of 4 bases from V and 1 base from J, the junction contained 11 bases not matched to a gene. CDR1 MRHNA and CDR2 SNTAGT come from the germline V gene. The CDR3 runs to 18 residues. CDR3 in DNA: TGTGCCAGCAGTGCCCCGGGACAGGGCCAGGGAAGCAATCAGCCCCAGCATTTT. Protein product: CASSAPGQGQGSNQPQHF.

The genes are TRBV5-4 and TRBJ1-3; D unclear. V was pared by 0 bases and J by 4 bases, with 14 bases between. This CDR3 is built from 16 residues. Germline V CDR1 and CDR2: SGHNT, YYREEE (reference sequence). The CDR3 here is CASSLGPVQLGNTIYF. In DNA, the CDR3 is TGTGCCAGCAGCTTGGGGCCCGTTCAGTTGGGAAACACCATATATTTT.

The chain is built from TRBV14 and TRBJ1-1; D gene ambiguous. CDR3 size: 13 residues. Germline CDR1 is SGHDN and CDR2 is FVKESK. Trimming took 4 bases from V and 5 from J, leaving 11 bases between them. The CDR3 sequence is CASSLSPRTEAFF. CDR3 coding DNA: TGTGCCAGCAGCCTATCCCCTCGGACTGAAGCTTTCTTT.

Points on this clone: At one end, the junction sequence differs from germline, possibly due to a read error. J is TRBJ2-1 and V is TRBV2; 8 bases match TRBD2. The CDR3 contains 15 residues. Per the germline V gene, CDR1 is SNHLY and CDR2 is FYNNEI. CDR3: CASREGLAPINEQFF. The CDR3 DNA reads TGTGCCAGCAGGGAAGGACTAGCTCCCATTAATGAGCAGTTCTTC.

The rearrangement links TRBV19 to TRBJ1-3, with unresolved D. CDR1 is LNHDA and CDR2 is SQIVND in the germline V gene (reference sequence). V was clipped by 0 bases and J by 0 bases, with 9 bases between them. CDR3 length equals 16 residues. CDR3 protein: CASSIDAGGSGNTIYF. DNA for the CDR3: TGTGCCAGTAGTATAGATGCAGGAGGCTCTGGAAACACCATATATTTT.

In its sample, this clone was seen a few times. The CDR3 region has the DNA TGTGCCAGCAGCCAAGTTGGACAGGGTTACGGCTCCTATAATTCACCCCTCCACTTT. The encoded protein is CASSQVGQGYGSYNSPLHF. The chain combines TRBV4-2 with TRBJ1-6; 8 nucleotides agree with TRBD1. The CDR3 spans 19 residues. Germline CDR1 LGHNA, CDR2 YNFKEQ. V shed 1 base, J shed 0 bases, and the junction held 8 bases outside the gene matches.

The genes are TRBV10-3 and TRBJ1-2; 9 bases agree with TRBD1. Germline V lookup: CDR1 ENHRY, CDR2 SYGVKD. The CDR3 is made up of 16 amino acids. After removal of 1 base from V and 1 base from J, the junction contained 4 bases not matched to a gene. The CDR3 region is CAISEYGQGYNYGYTF. CDR3 DNA sequence: TGTGCCATCAGTGAGTATGGACAGGGGTATAACTATGGCTACACCTTC.